Presented here are 23 T cell receptor beta chains from one specimen sequenced in a study of CD8 T cells in ankylosing spondylitis. Each CDR3 protein gets one entry after TCRdb re-called the 5' RACE reads with MiXCR. This table holds 150,000 to 200,000 distinct CDR3 sequences, over 10% found once. Material for sequencing was blood, either unsorted or a sorted T cell fraction (not recorded which). The receptor set was obtained from a female donor with ankylosing spondylitis or in good health (not recorded which).

This clonotype came up many times. The chain uses TRBV29-1 and TRBJ2-7; D is perhaps TRBD2 (5 bases). V was pared by 0 bases and J by 1 base, with 16 bases between. In germline, CDR1 is SQVTM, CDR2 ANQGSEA. CDR3 length: 16 residues. Here the CDR3 reads CSVEEYGETSSYEQYF. CDR3 DNA: TGCAGCGTTGAAGAGTACGGGGAGACCTCTTCCTACGAGCAGTACTTC.

Worth noting for this clonotype: This clone may be a read error of a much larger clone one base away. V gene TRBV20-1 combines with J gene TRBJ1-5; TRBD1 matches 8 bases. Germline CDR1 reads DFQATT; CDR2 reads SNEGSKA (reference sequence). The CDR3 covers 12 residues. The CDR3 bases are TGCAGTGCTGGACAGGGCAATCAGCCCCATCATTTT. This encodes CSAGQGNQPHHF.

V gene TRBV5-5 combines with J gene TRBJ2-2; D is uncertain. Trimming removed 4 bases from V and 10 bases from J, with 14 bases in between. Germline CDR1 reads SGHKS; CDR2 reads YYEKEE (reference sequence). The CDR3 has 13 amino acids. The CDR3 spells CASSTYDVKELFF. CDR3 DNA sequence: TGTGCCAGCAGCACCTACGATGTTAAGGAGCTGTTTTTT.

This rearrangement joins TRBV4-3 to TRBJ2-1; D is ambiguous. The V gene's germline CDR1 is LGHNA and CDR2 YSLEER. The CDR3 is 13 amino acids. Trimming left V 2 bases short and J 7 bases short, with 9 bases between. The CDR3 loop is CASSQHQRNEQFF. CDR3 in DNA: TGCGCCAGCAGCCAACACCAACGGAATGAGCAGTTCTTC.

This clonotype was counted ten times or more. The chain couples TRBV12-3 or TRBV12-4 to TRBJ1-5; perhaps TRBD1 as D (6 bases). The V gene lost 0 bases and the J gene lost 1 base, with 7 bases spanning the gap. This CDR3 spans 15 amino acids. The CDR3 is CASSLAGASNQPQHF. DNA for the CDR3: TGTGCCAGCAGTTTAGCGGGGGCCAGCAATCAGCCCCAGCATTTT.

A note on this clonotype: An end of the junction does not agree with germline; a read error may underlie this. V usage is TRBV2 and J usage is TRBJ2-1; 7 bases are shared with TRBD2. The CDR3 is made up of 18 amino acids. Germline CDR1 is SNHLY and CDR2 is FYNNEI. CDR3 protein: CACSFSLAALSSYNEQFF. CDR3 DNA: TGTGCCTGCAGTTTCTCTCTAGCGGCGCTCAGCTCCTACAATGAGCAGTTCTTC.

This clonotype was counted between two and nine times. In DNA, the CDR3 is TGTGCCAGCTCACCAGTTACGGGGGGCAATGAGCAGTTCTTC. Encoded protein: CASSPVTGGNEQFF. V and J are TRBV18 and TRBJ2-1, with 7 bases matching TRBD2. The CDR3 consists of 14 residues. CDR1 and CDR2 (germline): KGHSH, LQKENI. V trimming: 2 bases; J trimming: 6 bases; junction bases outside the gene matches: 4.

This clonotype appeared a few times. The J gene is TRBJ2-7, the V gene TRBV14, with D tentatively TRBD2 (6 bases). The length of the CDR3 is 18 residues. Per germline, CDR1 SGHDN and CDR2 FVKESK. V lost 1 base, J lost 2 bases, and 21 bases lay in between. CDR3 amino acids: CASSQGISGRTSPYEQYF. The CDR3 DNA reads TGTGCCAGCAGCCAAGGGATTAGCGGCCGAACGAGCCCCTACGAGCAGTACTTC.

This clonotype came up many times. This chain connects TRBV20-1 to TRBJ1-3; TRBD1 is a possible D gene (6 bases). V dropped 1 base and J dropped 7 bases, with 11 bases sitting between them. The germline V gene has CDR1 DFQATT and CDR2 SNEGSKA (reference sequence). The CDR3 has 13 residues. The CDR3 sequence: CSARVGGLNTIYF. Written as DNA, the CDR3 is TGCAGTGCTAGAGTTGGGGGCTTGAACACCATATATTTT.

This clonotype showed up just a few times. This sequence joins TRBV2 and TRBJ1-5, with D possibly matching TRBD1 (6 bases). Trimming pared 4 bases from V and 5 bases from J, leaving 15 bases between. CDR3 length: 15 amino acids. Germline V lookup: CDR1 SNHLY, CDR2 FYNNEI. This CDR3 reads CASSAGGLGDQPQHF. As DNA, the CDR3 is TGTGCCAGCAGTGCGGGGGGGCTAGGGGATCAGCCCCAGCATTTT.

The V and J genes are TRBV11-2 and TRBJ2-5; 7 bases are a match to TRBD2. The CDR3 has 14 amino acids. Trimming at V came to 5 bases and at J to 1 base, leaving 4 bases not matched to a gene. In germline, CDR1 is SGHAT, CDR2 FQNNGV. CDR3 DNA: TGTGCCAGCAGCAGCGCGGGAGCCCAAGAGACCCAGTACTTC. This sequence encodes CASSSAGAQETQYF.

The chain combines TRBV20-1 with TRBJ2-7; 10 bases agree with TRBD2. From germline, CDR1 is DFQATT and CDR2 SNEGSKA (reference sequence). This CDR3 comprises 16 residues. The V segment lost 5 bases and the J segment 6 bases; nucleotides outside the gene matches: 16. CDR3 in amino acids: CSAHREHILAGAEQYF. CDR3 DNA: TGCAGTGCTCACCGGGAGCATATTCTAGCGGGAGCCGAGCAGTACTTC.

This clonotype appeared many times. This chain connects TRBV7-6 to TRBJ2-7; possible D gene TRBD2, 5 bases. The CDR3 contains 14 residues. Trimming pared 5 bases from V and 3 bases from J, leaving 14 bases between. CDR1 is SGHVS and CDR2 is FNYEAQ in the germline V gene. This CDR3 reads CASSPRVAIYEQYF. The DNA of the CDR3 is TGTGCCAGCAGCCCCCGGGTAGCGATCTACGAGCAGTACTTC.

This clonotype was seen more than once but under ten times. The V and J genes are TRBV20-1 and TRBJ2-1; 8 positions match TRBD2. The CDR3 contains 13 residues. The trim removed 3 bases at V and 9 bases at J, leaving 7 bases unmatched. The germline V gene encodes CDR1 DFQATT and CDR2 SNEGSKA (reference sequence). The CDR3 DNA follows: TGCAGTGCTAGTGGGACTAGTTGGCGTGAGCAGTTCTTC. Encoded protein: CSASGTSWREQFF.

This clonotype occurred many times. The genes are TRBV29-1 and TRBJ2-4; no clear D gene. Germline V CDR1 and CDR2: SQVTM, ANQGSEA. V was trimmed by 3 bases and J by 1 base, leaving 7 bases between them. CDR3 size: 13 residues. CDR3 in DNA: TGCAGCGTTGATGACGTGGCCAAAAACATTCAGTACTTC. This sequence encodes CSVDDVAKNIQYF.

This clonotype appeared a few times. V and J are TRBV7-2 and TRBJ2-5, with D possibly being TRBD1 (5 bases). Germline V CDR1 and CDR2: SGHTA, FQGNSA. The CDR3 covers 15 residues. V gave up 5 bases and J gave up 1 base, with 14 bases separating them. CDR3 DNA: TGTGCCAGCAGCGGAATAACAGGTTTCCAAGAGACCCAGTACTTC. Amino acid sequence: CASSGITGFQETQYF.

This rearrangement joins TRBV20-1 to TRBJ2-5, with TRBD2 matching 8 bases. J lost 4 bases, V lost 5 bases, and 6 bases had no gene match. Germline loops: CDR1 DFQATT, CDR2 SNEGSKA (reference sequence). This CDR3 is 13 amino acids long. CDR3 in amino acids: CSAGAGVGETQYF. The CDR3 coding sequence is TGCAGTGCTGGAGCGGGAGTCGGAGAGACCCAGTACTTC.

The chain carries TRBV7-2 and TRBJ2-2; TRBD2 aligns across 8 bases. The length of the CDR3 is 16 residues. Germline-derived CDR1 and CDR2 are SGHTA and FQGNSA. V dropped 6 bases and J dropped 6; count of bases not matched to a gene: 12. The CDR3 is CASRISGMIFAGELFF. Here the CDR3 DNA reads TGTGCCAGCAGAATTAGCGGGATGATTTTTGCCGGGGAGCTGTTTTTT.

This clonotype was counted ten times or more. This chain joins TRBV15 and TRBJ2-1; D gene unclear. Trimming cost V 0 bases and J 8 bases, with 8 bases left between them. Germline CDR1 and CDR2: LNHNV and YYDKDF (reference sequence). The CDR3 has 13 amino acids. CDR3 nucleotide sequence: TGTGCCACCAGCAGAGAAAGGGCTTATGAGCAGTTCTTC. Residues: CATSRERAYEQFF.

The chain carries TRBV6-2 or TRBV6-3 and TRBJ2-2; no clear D gene. Germline V lookup: CDR1 MNHEY, CDR2 SVGEGT. This CDR3 contains 12 residues. The V gene lost 2 bases and the J gene lost 7 bases, with 5 bases spanning the gap. CDR3 sequence: CASSYIIGELFF. CDR3 sequence (DNA): TGTGCCAGCAGTTACATTATCGGGGAGCTGTTTTTT.

The chain couples TRBV5-5 to TRBJ2-3, with a tentative D call TRBD2 (5 bases). Deletions cut 2 bases from V and 13 bases from J, with 11 bases between. The CDR3 consists of 11 residues. Germline V gene lookup returns CDR1 SGHKS and CDR2 YYEKEE (reference sequence). DNA of the CDR3: TGTGCCAGCAGCTTAGGAGGTCATAAGTATTTT. Encoded protein: CASSLGGHKYF.

The chain couples TRBV11-3 to TRBJ2-1; 9 bases match TRBD1. This CDR3 is 13 amino acids long. J was trimmed by 6 bases and V by 7 bases; bases with no gene match: 4. The germline gives CDR1 SGHNT, CDR2 YENEEA. In DNA, the CDR3 is TGTGCCAGCACCCTACAGGGGGCCAATGAGCAGTTCTTC. Translation: CASTLQGANEQFF.

This clonotype has at least ten counts. The rearrangement links TRBV4-2 to TRBJ1-1; TRBD1 might be the D (5 bases). The CDR3 sequence is 14 residues long. In germline, CDR1 is LGHNA, CDR2 YNFKEQ. The ends were cut back, 3 bases at V and 5 bases at J, with 13 bases in the middle. In DNA, the CDR3 is TGTGCCAGCAGCCAGGCCTTCGGGGGTACTGAAGCTTTCTTT. Its protein product is CASSQAFGGTEAFF.